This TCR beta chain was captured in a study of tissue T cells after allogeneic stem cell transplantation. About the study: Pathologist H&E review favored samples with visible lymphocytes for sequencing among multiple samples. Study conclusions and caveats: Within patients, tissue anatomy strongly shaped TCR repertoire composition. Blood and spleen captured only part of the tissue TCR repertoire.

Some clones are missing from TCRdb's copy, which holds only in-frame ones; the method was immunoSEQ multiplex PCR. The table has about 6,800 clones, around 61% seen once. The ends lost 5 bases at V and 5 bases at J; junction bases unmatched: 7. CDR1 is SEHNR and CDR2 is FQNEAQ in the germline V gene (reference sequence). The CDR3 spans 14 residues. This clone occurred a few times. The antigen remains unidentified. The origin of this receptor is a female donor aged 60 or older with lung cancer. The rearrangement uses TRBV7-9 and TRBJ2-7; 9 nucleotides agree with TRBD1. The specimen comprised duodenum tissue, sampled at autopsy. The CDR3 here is CASSTRRQGDEQYF. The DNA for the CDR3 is TGTGCCAGCAGCACACGTCGACAGGGGGACGAGCAGTACTTC.